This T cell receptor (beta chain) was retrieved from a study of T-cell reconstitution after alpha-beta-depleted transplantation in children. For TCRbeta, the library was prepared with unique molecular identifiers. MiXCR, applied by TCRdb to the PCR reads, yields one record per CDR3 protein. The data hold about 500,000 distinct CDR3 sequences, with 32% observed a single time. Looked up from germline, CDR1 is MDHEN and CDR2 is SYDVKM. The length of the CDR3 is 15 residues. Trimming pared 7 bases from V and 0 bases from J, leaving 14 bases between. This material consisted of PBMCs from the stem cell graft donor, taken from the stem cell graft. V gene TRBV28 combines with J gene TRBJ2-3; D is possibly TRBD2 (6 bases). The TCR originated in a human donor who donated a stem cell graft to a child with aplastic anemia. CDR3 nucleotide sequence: TGTGCCAGCACCTACACCGGGACTAGCACAGATACGCAGTATTTT. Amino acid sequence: CASTYTGTSTDTQYF.